This T cell receptor (beta chain) was captured in a study of cytotoxic CD8 clonotypes in ibrutinib-treated CLL. Study-wide results and caveats: Under therapy, public clonotypes either contracted or stayed stable, and they were uncommon.

Regarding this clone: Its antigen remains unidentified.

V was trimmed by 4 bases and J by 3 bases, leaving 10 bases between them. This CDR3 spans 14 amino acids. In germline, CDR1 is SGHVS, CDR2 FNYEAQ. Only in-frame clones appear in the TCRdb table, and some are missing; sequencing was by immunoSEQ multiplex PCR. The sample carries 150,000 or so clones, more than 65% recorded once. The origin of this receptor is a human donor with chronic lymphocytic leukemia. Specimen: PBMCs, collected after 12 months of ibrutinib treatment. This rearrangement joins TRBV7-6 to TRBJ2-1; D might be TRBD2 (6 bases). CDR3 DNA sequence: TGTGCCAGCAGCTCGGGACTGTACTACAATGAGCAGTTCTTC. This gives the protein CASSSGLYYNEQFF.